This T cell receptor beta chain was observed in a study of T cells in Graves' hyperthyroidism and ophthalmopathy. Overall study context: Specimen type is peripheral blood, collected at initial diagnosis prior to any treatment.

This clonotype was seen only a few times. TCR beta CDR3 region amplification was performed from RNA transcripts. A set of HTBI primers served as the primers for a first-round RT-PCR of the TCR CDR3. TCRdb used MiXCR to reprocess the multiplex PCR reads, holding one entry per CDR3 protein. Of fewer than 550,000 distinct CDR3 sequences in the sample, approximately 24% were seen once. Germline trimming cut 5 bases from V and 2 bases from J; bases unmatched to any gene: 8. The CDR3 extends over 16 amino acids. The germline CDR1 and CDR2 sequences are MNHNS and SASEGT. The source of this sequence is a woman aged 25 to 39 with Graves' ophthalmopathy. The chain has TRBV6-1 and TRBJ2-5, with TRBD2 matching 10 bases. Sequencing was done on a sample of blood. The CDR3 DNA sequence: TGTGCCAGCAGTCTCCCTAGCGGGGGAATACAAGAGACCCAGTACTTC. Translation: CASSLPSGGIQETQYF.